A selection of T cell receptor beta chains follows, all from one sample in a study of regulatory T cells in long-lasting Graves disease. TCRdb re-derived calls from the multiplex PCR reads in MiXCR, one entry per CDR3 protein. Of 450,000 to 650,000 distinct CDR3 sequences listed, around 16% are singletons. These data were also reused for a study on T cells in Graves' hyperthyroidism and ophthalmopathy.

The source material was peripheral blood mononuclear cells (PBMCs), sampled at new diagnosis, from a patient treated with antithyroid drugs. The receptors derive from a woman aged 35-65 years with Graves disease. Each CDR3 is given with its conserved first and last residue. The order of the fields is clone size, J gene, D gene, V gene, CDR3 DNA, CDR3 protein. A D gene is named only where the DNA matches it firmly. Not all rows give a size; the values are once, few, many and, for expanded clones, a class.

clone size: many
J gene: TRBJ2-5
D gene: -
V gene: TRBV3-1
CDR3 DNA: TGTGCCAGCAGCCAAGAATCCGGGTACCAAGAGACCCAGTACTTC
CDR3 protein: CASSQESGYQETQYF

clone size: -
J gene: TRBJ2-3
D gene: -
V gene: TRBV10-2
CDR3 DNA: TGCGCCAGCAGTGAGGGGTCCCCGACAGATACGCAGTATTTT
CDR3 protein: CASSEGSPTDTQYF

clone size: -
J gene: TRBJ2-1
D gene: TRBD1
V gene: TRBV5-1
CDR3 DNA: TGCGCCAGCAGCCGGGCCGGGACAGGGGGCTCTGAGCAGTTCTTC
CDR3 protein: CASSRAGTGGSEQFF

clone size: many
J gene: TRBJ1-5
D gene: -
V gene: TRBV6-9
CDR3 DNA: TGTGCCAGCAGTTCGACAGTAAACAATCAGCCCCAGCATTTT
CDR3 protein: CASSSTVNNQPQHF

clone size: -
J gene: TRBJ1-5
D gene: TRBD1
V gene: TRBV7-2
CDR3 DNA: TGTGCCAGCAGCTGGGTACAGGGGGTCAATCAGCCCCAGCATTTT
CDR3 protein: CASSWVQGVNQPQHF

clone size: many
J gene: TRBJ2-7
D gene: -
V gene: TRBV5-1
CDR3 DNA: TGCGCCAGCAGCCCTGGGGGGCAGACCTACGAGCAGTACTTC
CDR3 protein: CASSPGGQTYEQYF

clone size: many
J gene: TRBJ2-7
D gene: -
V gene: TRBV2
CDR3 DNA: TGTGCCAGCAGTGAAGAGCAGGGTTCCTACGAGCAGTACTTC
CDR3 protein: CASSEEQGSYEQYF

clone size: few
J gene: TRBJ1-2
D gene: TRBD1
V gene: TRBV7-9
CDR3 DNA: TGTGCCAGCAGCTTGGACAGGGGGCGAGATGGCTACACCTTC
CDR3 protein: CASSLDRGRDGYTF

clone size: -
J gene: TRBJ2-3
D gene: -
V gene: TRBV6-4
CDR3 DNA: TGTGCCAGCAGTGACTCGGGAAGCACAGATACGCAGTATTTT
CDR3 protein: CASSDSGSTDTQYF

clone size: many
J gene: TRBJ1-1
D gene: -
V gene: TRBV11-2
CDR3 DNA: TGTGCCAGCAGCTCTTCTGACCCTGAAGCTTTCTTT
CDR3 protein: CASSSSDPEAFF

clone size: -
J gene: TRBJ2-5
D gene: -
V gene: TRBV2
CDR3 DNA: TGTGCCAGCAGCCTGTGGACAGACAGAAACCGGGAGACCCAGTACTTC
CDR3 protein: CASSLWTDRNRETQYF

clone size: many
J gene: TRBJ2-3
D gene: TRBD1
V gene: TRBV10-1
CDR3 DNA: TGCGCCAGCATGGGACAGAGCACAGATACGCAGTATTTT
CDR3 protein: CASMGQSTDTQYF

clone size: many
J gene: TRBJ2-2
D gene: -
V gene: TRBV28
CDR3 DNA: TGTGCCAGCAGTCTCACAGGGTCGACCGGGGAGCTGTTTTTT
CDR3 protein: CASSLTGSTGELFF

clone size: few
J gene: TRBJ2-3
D gene: TRBD1
V gene: TRBV13
CDR3 DNA: TGTGCCAGCAGCTTAACAGGTCCGAGGACAGGGGGCGACGCAGACACAGATACGCAGTATTTT
CDR3 protein: CASSLTGPRTGGDADTDTQYF

clone size: -
J gene: TRBJ1-3
D gene: -
V gene: TRBV12-3/TRBV12-4
CDR3 DNA: TGTGCCAGCGACGGAATCTCTGGAAACACCATATATTTT
CDR3 protein: CASDGISGNTIYF

clone size: many
J gene: TRBJ1-2
D gene: -
V gene: TRBV20-1
CDR3 DNA: TGCAGTGCTAGAACAAGGGGTGGAGGTGGCTACACCTTC
CDR3 protein: CSARTRGGGGYTF

clone size: many
J gene: TRBJ1-1
D gene: -
V gene: TRBV7-9
CDR3 DNA: TGTGCCAGCAGCTTACAGATTGAAGCTTTCTTT
CDR3 protein: CASSLQIEAFF

clone size: -
J gene: TRBJ2-7
D gene: -
V gene: TRBV30
CDR3 DNA: TGTGCCTGGAGTCCGCGGGCTACTCCCCCGAAGGCGCAGTACTTC
CDR3 protein: CAWSPRATPPKAQYF

clone size: many
J gene: TRBJ2-1
D gene: -
V gene: TRBV12-3/TRBV12-4
CDR3 DNA: TGTGCCAGCAGACCTGGACTATATACTGGTAATGAGCAGTTCTTC
CDR3 protein: CASRPGLYTGNEQFF

clone size: many
J gene: TRBJ1-2
D gene: -
V gene: TRBV6-1
CDR3 DNA: TGTGCCAGCAGTGAACGGCTGGGACCCTATGGCTACACCTTC
CDR3 protein: CASSERLGPYGYTF

clone size: many
J gene: TRBJ2-5
D gene: TRBD1
V gene: TRBV2
CDR3 DNA: TGTGCCAGCAGTGAATGGGGACAGGTCCAAGAGACCCAGTACTTC
CDR3 protein: CASSEWGQVQETQYF

clone size: many
J gene: TRBJ2-1
D gene: TRBD2
V gene: TRBV12-3/TRBV12-4
CDR3 DNA: TGTGCCAGCAGCTTACGGGGGGTATACAATGAGCAGTTCTTC
CDR3 protein: CASSLRGVYNEQFF

clone size: -
J gene: TRBJ1-5
D gene: -
V gene: TRBV19
CDR3 DNA: TGTGCCGCTACCGGGACAAAAGGGCAGCCCCAGCATTTT
CDR3 protein: CAATGTKGQPQHF

clone size: many
J gene: TRBJ2-7
D gene: -
V gene: TRBV11-2
CDR3 DNA: TGTGCCAGCAGCCGAACAAGCGACAGGTCGTACGAGCAGTACTTC
CDR3 protein: CASSRTSDRSYEQYF

clone size: -
J gene: TRBJ2-1
D gene: -
V gene: TRBV6-2/TRBV6-3
CDR3 DNA: TGTGCCAGCAGTTTCCAGACAGGACCATACAATGAGCAGTTCTTC
CDR3 protein: CASSFQTGPYNEQFF

clone size: few
J gene: TRBJ1-1
D gene: -
V gene: TRBV29-1
CDR3 DNA: TGCAGCGCCGTCGGACCTGAAGCTTTCTTT
CDR3 protein: CSAVGPEAFF

clone size: few
J gene: TRBJ2-5
D gene: TRBD1
V gene: TRBV25-1
CDR3 DNA: TGTGCCAGCGGCCGGGACAGACAAGAGACCCAGTACTTC
CDR3 protein: CASGRDRQETQYF

clone size: many
J gene: TRBJ2-1
D gene: TRBD1
V gene: TRBV24-1
CDR3 DNA: TGTGCCACCAGTGATTTCCAGGGGGCCTACAATGAGCAGTTCTTC
CDR3 protein: CATSDFQGAYNEQFF

clone size: many
J gene: TRBJ1-1
D gene: -
V gene: TRBV11-2
CDR3 DNA: TGTGCCAGCAGCTTAAATCGCAAGAACACTGAAGCTTTCTTT
CDR3 protein: CASSLNRKNTEAFF

clone size: many
J gene: TRBJ1-5
D gene: -
V gene: TRBV20-1
CDR3 DNA: TGCAGTGCAAACCGGGACCCGGAGGGACAGCCCCAGCATTTT
CDR3 protein: CSANRDPEGQPQHF

clone size: -
J gene: TRBJ1-3
D gene: TRBD1
V gene: TRBV5-1
CDR3 DNA: TGCGCCAGCAGCTTCGGACAGGGGACGACTGGAAACACCATATATTTT
CDR3 protein: CASSFGQGTTGNTIYF

clone size: few
J gene: TRBJ2-1
D gene: -
V gene: TRBV19
CDR3 DNA: TGTGCCAGTAGTATGCGGGTTGGCAATGAGCAGTTCTTC
CDR3 protein: CASSMRVGNEQFF

clone size: -
J gene: TRBJ2-1
D gene: TRBD1
V gene: TRBV6-1
CDR3 DNA: TGTGCCAGCAGTCCGCACTGGGACAGGGGCCCCAATGAGCAGTTCTTC
CDR3 protein: CASSPHWDRGPNEQFF

clone size: many
J gene: TRBJ1-5
D gene: -
V gene: TRBV6-1
CDR3 DNA: TGTGCCAGCAGTGAAGCTTTCCCACTTCAGCCCCAGCATTTT
CDR3 protein: CASSEAFPLQPQHF

clone size: few
J gene: TRBJ2-1
D gene: TRBD2
V gene: TRBV10-2
CDR3 DNA: TGCGCCAGCAGACTAGCGGGGGGGCAATTAGATCCGTTCTTC
CDR3 protein: CASRLAGGQLDPFF

clone size: many
J gene: TRBJ1-1
D gene: -
V gene: TRBV6-1
CDR3 DNA: TGTGCCAGCAGTAACCAACAGGGACGATTGAACACTGAAGCTTTCTTT
CDR3 protein: CASSNQQGRLNTEAFF

clone size: -
J gene: TRBJ1-6
D gene: -
V gene: TRBV3-1
CDR3 DNA: TGTGCCAGCAGCCAAACAAATTCACCCCTCCACTTT
CDR3 protein: CASSQTNSPLHF

clone size: few
J gene: TRBJ1-2
D gene: TRBD1
V gene: TRBV28
CDR3 DNA: TGTGCCAGCAGTTGGACAGGGTGGAACTATGGCTACACCTTC
CDR3 protein: CASSWTGWNYGYTF

clone size: many
J gene: TRBJ2-1
D gene: TRBD1
V gene: TRBV5-1
CDR3 DNA: TGCGCCAGCAGCTTGGGACAGGGGATCGATGAGCAGTTCTTC
CDR3 protein: CASSLGQGIDEQFF

clone size: many
J gene: TRBJ1-6
D gene: -
V gene: TRBV5-1
CDR3 DNA: TGCGCCAGCAGCTTGGTATGGGGCGCGGAGAATTCACCCCTCCACTTT
CDR3 protein: CASSLVWGAENSPLHF

clone size: many
J gene: TRBJ1-2
D gene: -
V gene: TRBV5-1
CDR3 DNA: TGCGCCAGCAGATACTGGGACAACGGCTACACCTTC
CDR3 protein: CASRYWDNGYTF

clone size: many
J gene: TRBJ2-7
D gene: TRBD1
V gene: TRBV12-3/TRBV12-4
CDR3 DNA: TGTGCCAGCAGTTTATCCGGGACAGGGAACGAGCAGTACTTC
CDR3 protein: CASSLSGTGNEQYF